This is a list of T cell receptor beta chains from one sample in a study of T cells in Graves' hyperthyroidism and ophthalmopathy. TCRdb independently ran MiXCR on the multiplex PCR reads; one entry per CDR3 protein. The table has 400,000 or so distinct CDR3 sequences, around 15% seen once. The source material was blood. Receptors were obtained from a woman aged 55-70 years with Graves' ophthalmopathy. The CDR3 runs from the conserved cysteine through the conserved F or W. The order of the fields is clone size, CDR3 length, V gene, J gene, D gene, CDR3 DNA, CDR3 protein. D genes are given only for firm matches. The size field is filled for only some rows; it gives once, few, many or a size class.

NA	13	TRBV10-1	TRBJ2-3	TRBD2	TGCGCCAGCATGCGGGAGGGTACTGTTACGCAGTATTTT	CASMREGTVTQYF
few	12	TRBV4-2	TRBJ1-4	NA	TGTGCCAGCAGCCAGGGGCAGGCTATTCTGTTTTTT	CASSQGQAILFF
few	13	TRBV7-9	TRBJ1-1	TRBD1	TGTGCCAGCAGCCCCGGACAGGGAAGGGGCGCTTTCTTT	CASSPGQGRGAFF
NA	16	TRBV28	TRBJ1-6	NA	TGTGCCAGCAGTTCGGCACAGGGCGGCTATAATTCACCCCTCCACTTT	CASSSAQGGYNSPLHF
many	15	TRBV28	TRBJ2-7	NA	TGTGCCAGCAGTCTGGGCCTCATCGGAGGGCGAGAGCAGTACTTC	CASSLGLIGGREQYF
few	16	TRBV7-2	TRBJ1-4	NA	TGTGCCAGCAGCTTAGCTTCGGGAGGACGTAATGAAAAACTGTTTTTT	CASSLASGGRNEKLFF
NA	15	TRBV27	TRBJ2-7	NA	TGTGCCAGCAGTTTATCGGCAGGTCCTCCTAGGGAGCAGTACTTC	CASSLSAGPPREQYF
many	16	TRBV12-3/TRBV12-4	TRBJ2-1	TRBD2	TGTGCCAGCAGTTCTTATGGACTAGCGGTCTTAAATGAGCAGTTCTTC	CASSSYGLAVLNEQFF
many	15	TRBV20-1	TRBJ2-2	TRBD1	TGCAGTGCTTTCGAAACAGGGGGGCGGTCCGGGGAGCTGTTTTTT	CSAFETGGRSGELFF
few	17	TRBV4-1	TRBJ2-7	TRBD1	TGCGCCAGCAGCCAAGATTCAATGGGGACAGGGTCCTACGAGCAGTACTTC	CASSQDSMGTGSYEQYF
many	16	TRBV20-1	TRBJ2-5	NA	TGCAGTGCTAGAGATCATCCGCGGCCGAGGGGAGAGACCCAGTACTTC	CSARDHPRPRGETQYF
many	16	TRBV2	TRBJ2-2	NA	TGTGCCAGCAGTCAACAGGGTTACCGCACCACCGGGGAGCTGTTTTTT	CASSQQGYRTTGELFF
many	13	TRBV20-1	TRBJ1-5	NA	TGCAGTGCCCGCCGACAGGACAATCAGCCCCAGCATTTT	CSARRQDNQPQHF
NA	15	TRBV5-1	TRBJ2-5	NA	TGCGCCAGCAGCTTGGCCGCGAATTACCAAGAGACCCAGTACTTC	CASSLAANYQETQYF
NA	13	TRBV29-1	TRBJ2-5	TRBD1	TGCAGCGTTTCCCGGACAGGGGAAGAGACCCAGCACTTC	CSVSRTGEETQHF
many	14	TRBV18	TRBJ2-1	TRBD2	TGTGCCAGCTCACCACCGTCTAGCGGGAATGAGCAGTTCTTC	CASSPPSSGNEQFF
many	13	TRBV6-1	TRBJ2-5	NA	TGTGCCAGCAGTGAAAGGGAGTGGGAGACCCAGTACTTC	CASSEREWETQYF
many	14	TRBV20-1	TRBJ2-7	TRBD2	TGCAGTGCGACCGGGACTAGCTATAAGTACGAGCAGTACTTC	CSATGTSYKYEQYF
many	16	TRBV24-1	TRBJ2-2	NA	TGTGCCACCACTTCCAAGGTACATGCGAACACCGGGGAGCTGTTTTTT	CATTSKVHANTGELFF
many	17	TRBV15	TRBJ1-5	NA	TGTGCCACCAGCAGAGGGTTGGACAGCCCTAGCAATCAGCCCCAGCATTTT	CATSRGLDSPSNQPQHF
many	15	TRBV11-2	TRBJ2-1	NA	TGTGCCAGCAGCTTAGAGCGGGGCCACGGGAATGAGCAGTTCTTC	CASSLERGHGNEQFF
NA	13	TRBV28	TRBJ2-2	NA	TGTGCCAGCTATAGTAGCGGCACCGGGGAGCTGTTTTTT	CASYSSGTGELFF
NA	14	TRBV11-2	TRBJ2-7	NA	TGTGTCAGCAGCTTAGACCGTTTAGTAGGACAGCAGTACTTC	CVSSLDRLVGQQYF
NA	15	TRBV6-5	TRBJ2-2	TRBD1	TGTGCCAGCAGTTACTCGAAACAGGGGGCCGGGGAGCTGTTTTTT	CASSYSKQGAGELFF
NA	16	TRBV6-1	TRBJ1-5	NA	TGTGCCAGCAGTACAAGCGGGGGGTATAGCAATCAGCCCCAGCATTTT	CASSTSGGYSNQPQHF
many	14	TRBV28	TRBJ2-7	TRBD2	TGTGCCAGCAGCAGACTAGCGGTCTCCTACGAGCAATACTTC	CASSRLAVSYEQYF
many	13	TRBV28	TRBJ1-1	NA	TGTGCCAGCAGGCAAGCCCCAGGGGACATGGCTTTCTTT	CASRQAPGDMAFF
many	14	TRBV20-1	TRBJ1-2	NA	TGCAGTGCTAGACACGAGACAGCTAACTATGGCTACACCTTC	CSARHETANYGYTF
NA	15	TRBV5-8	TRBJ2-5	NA	TGTGCCAGCCAGCCCCGGGGTTGGTACCAAGAGACCCAGTACTTC	CASQPRGWYQETQYF
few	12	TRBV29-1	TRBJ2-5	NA	TGCGGCCTTATCGAGGGTCCGGGGACCCAGTACTTC	CGLIEGPGTQYF
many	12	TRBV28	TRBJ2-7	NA	TGTGCCAGCAGATTAGGAGTTTCCGAGCAGTACTTC	CASRLGVSEQYF
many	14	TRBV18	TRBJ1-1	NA	TGTGCCAGCTCACCTTTCGGGTTGAACACTGAAGCTTTCTTT	CASSPFGLNTEAFF
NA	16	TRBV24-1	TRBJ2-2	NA	TGTGCCACCAGTGATATCAGGGCCCCGGACACCGGGGAGCTGTTTTTT	CATSDIRAPDTGELFF
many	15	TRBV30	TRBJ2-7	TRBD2	TGTGCCTGGAGCGTCGGAACTAGCGGGAGCTACGAGCAGTACTTC	CAWSVGTSGSYEQYF
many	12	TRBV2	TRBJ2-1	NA	TGTGCCAGCAGTGAATCCCTGTACGAGCAGTTCTTC	CASSESLYEQFF
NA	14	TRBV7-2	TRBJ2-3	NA	TGTGCCAGCAGCTTAGCACTAGAAGCAGATACGCAGTATTTT	CASSLALEADTQYF
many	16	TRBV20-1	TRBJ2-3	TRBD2	TGCAGTGCTCGGACTAGCGGGAGCTACGGGCCAGATACGCAGTATTTT	CSARTSGSYGPDTQYF
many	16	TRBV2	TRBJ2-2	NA	TGTGCCAGCAGTTTACAGGCTCCCCCTAACACCGGGGAGCTGTTTTTT	CASSLQAPPNTGELFF
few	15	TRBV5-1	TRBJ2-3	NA	TGCGCCAGCAGCCCGCGGACCCGGACAGCAGATACGCAGTATTTT	CASSPRTRTADTQYF
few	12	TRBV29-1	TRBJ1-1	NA	TGCAGCGGTAGAAATGGAGTAACTGAAGCTCTCTTT	CSGRNGVTEALF
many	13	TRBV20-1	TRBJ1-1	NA	TGCAGTGCTAGAGCGCCGGTGAACACTGAAGCTTTCTTT	CSARAPVNTEAFF
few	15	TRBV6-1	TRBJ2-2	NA	TGTGCCAGCAGTGAAGCGGGACCACACACCGGGGAGCTGTTTTTT	CASSEAGPHTGELFF
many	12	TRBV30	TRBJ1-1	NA	TGTGCCTGGGCCGCGGACAGCACTGAAGCTTTCTTT	CAWAADSTEAFF
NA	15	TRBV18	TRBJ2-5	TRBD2	TGTGCCAGCTCCGTTACGGCGGGAGAGCCTGGGACCCAGTACTTC	CASSVTAGEPGTQYF
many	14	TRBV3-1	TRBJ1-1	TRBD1	TGTGCCAGCAGCCAGAGGACAGGGTACACTGAAGCTTTCTTT	CASSQRTGYTEAFF
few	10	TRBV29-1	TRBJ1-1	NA	TGCAGCGTGGGGACGTACGAAGCTTTCTTT	CSVGTYEAFF
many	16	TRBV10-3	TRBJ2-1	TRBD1	TGTGCCATCAGTGAGTCCCGGGACAGGGGGATGTATGAGCAGTTCTTC	CAISESRDRGMYEQFF
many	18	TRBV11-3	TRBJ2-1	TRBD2	TGTGCCAGCAGCTTAGAGGGACTAGCGGGAGGGCCGATCAATGAGCAGTTCTTC	CASSLEGLAGGPINEQFF
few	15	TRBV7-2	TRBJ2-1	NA	TGTGCCAGCAGCTTAGAGGGGACGACGAGGAATGAGCAGTTCTTC	CASSLEGTTRNEQFF
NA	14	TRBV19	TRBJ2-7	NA	TGTGCCAGTAGTATAGTGCAGGGTTCCTACGAGCAGTACTTC	CASSIVQGSYEQYF
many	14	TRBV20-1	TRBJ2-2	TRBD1	TGCAGTGCTAGACCGGGACAGAGCACCGGGGAGCTGTTTTTT	CSARPGQSTGELFF
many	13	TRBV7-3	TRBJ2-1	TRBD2	TGTGCCAGCAGCCCCGGGGGGTTCAATGAGCAGTTCTTC	CASSPGGFNEQFF
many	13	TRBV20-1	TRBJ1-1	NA	TGCAGTGCTCCTCTTGCCCCGAACACTGAAGCTTTCTTT	CSAPLAPNTEAFF
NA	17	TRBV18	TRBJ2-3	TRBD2	TGTGCCAGCTCACCGGCGGGACTAGCGGGAGTGCCCGATACGCAGTATTTT	CASSPAGLAGVPDTQYF
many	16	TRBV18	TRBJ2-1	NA	TGTGCCAGCTCACCACCATGGGGGAGAAACTACAATGAGCAGTTCTTC	CASSPPWGRNYNEQFF
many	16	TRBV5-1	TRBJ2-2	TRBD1	TGCGCCAGCAGCCAAGGGGACAGATCGAACACCGGGGAGCTGTTTTTT	CASSQGDRSNTGELFF
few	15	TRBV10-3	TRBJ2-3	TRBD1	TGTGCCATCAGCCTTGGACAGGGCAGCACAGATACGCAGTATTTT	CAISLGQGSTDTQYF